A single T cell receptor beta chain is shown here with its context. One end of the junction does not line up with germline, which may come from a read error. The data stem from a study of blood T cell repertoires in COVID-19. The germline CDR1 and CDR2 sequences are SGHTA and FQGTGA. The CDR3 extends over 13 amino acids. In the authors' methods: Reference gene primer amplification gave estimated nucleated cell counts. Here immunoSEQ multiplex PCR was the method, and the copy in TCRdb shows in-frame clones only, minus some. V, J and clone size are taken as reported in that table, and D and trimming were inferred from the DNA itself. The data hold some 150,000 clones, with roughly 80% observed a single time.

Source material: peripheral blood. V and J are TRBV7-3 and TRBJ2-2, with D possibly TRBD2 on 6 matching bases. This receptor was obtained from a woman aged 55-75 years with acute or convalescent COVID-19. CDR3 bases: TGTGCCAGCAGCTTAAGCGGGACGGGGGTGCTGTTTTTT. Encoded protein: CASSLSGTGVLFF.